The present entry profiles one T cell receptor beta chain with its context. The data were produced by immunoSEQ multiplex PCR, yet TCRdb's version contains in-frame clones alone and is incomplete. The table has about 380,000 clones, 70% to 90% seen once. The ends lost 1 base at V and 5 bases at J; junction bases unmatched: 5. The CDR3 runs 16 residues. CDR1 is SGHRS, CDR2 YFSETQ, per germline. In Cohort 3, a recovered donor had either two negative PCRs, clearance, or symptom resolution. The data are from a study of blood T cell repertoires in COVID-19. Sequenced material: PBMCs or T cells enriched from blood (not recorded which). The TCR was taken from a man aged 25-45 years who had recovered from COVID-19. J is TRBJ1-6 and V is TRBV5-1; 8 positions agree with TRBD1. The CDR3 coding sequence is TGCGCCAGCAGCTTGAGTCGGACAGGGAATAATTCACCCCTCCACTTT. This sequence encodes CASSLSRTGNNSPLHF. Combining the CDR3 with reference TRBV5-1 and TRBJ1-6 gives the whole variable domain KAGVTQTPRYLIKTRGQQVTLSCSPISGHRSVSWYQQTPGQGLQFLFEYFSETQRNKGNFPGRFSGRQFSNSRSEMNVSTLELGDSALYLCASSLSRTGNNSPLHFGNGTRLTVT.